Sequencing of this TCR beta chain was carried out in a study of shared clonotypes between healthy human individuals. Sequencing was performed with immunoSEQ multiplex PCR; in TCRdb, only in-frame clones are kept and a portion is missing. The sample lists 2 million to 2.5 million clones; 90% to 95% were seen once. This clone was detected once. Terminally differentiated effector memory CD45RA+ cells were excluded by CCR7 positive selection of CD45RO-negative cells. The specimen sequenced was naive CD8+ T cells from PBMCs. This sequence originates from a man aged 18 to 30 in good health. Some clones in this sample may be carry-over from other donors' samples.

Here the CDR3 reads CATSNPTEASGTYEQYF. CDR3 nucleotide sequence: TGTGCCACCAGCAACCCAACGGAGGCTAGCGGGACTTACGAGCAGTACTTC. The chain uses TRBV15 and TRBJ2-7; TRBD2 agrees at 9 bases. Germline V lookup: CDR1 LNHNV, CDR2 YYDKDF (reference sequence). Trimming removed 4 bases from V and 4 bases from J; junction bases left unmatched: 14. CDR3 length: 17 residues. Drawing the rest from reference TRBV15 and TRBJ2-7, the complete variable domain is DAMVIQNPRYQVTQFGKPVTLSCSQTLNHNVMYWYQQKSSQAPKLLFHYYDKDFNNEADTPDNFQSRRPNTSFCFLDIRSPGLGDTAMYLCATSNPTEASGTYEQYFGPGTRLTVT.